Listed below are T cell receptor beta chains from one sample, sequenced in a study of CD8 T cells in ankylosing spondylitis. TCRdb re-analysed the 5' RACE reads in MiXCR, keeping a single row per CDR3 protein. The top ten hold roughly 9.2% of the sample, which has 250,000 to 400,000 distinct CDR3 sequences, more than 9% seen once. The specimen was blood, either unsorted or a sorted T cell fraction (not recorded which). These receptors were collected from a female donor with ankylosing spondylitis or in good health (not recorded which). CDR3s include the opening cysteine and the closing phenylalanine or tryptophan. D genes are given only for firm matches. Expanded clones get a size class; other rows say once, few or many, or leave the size out.

j_gene | d_gene | v_gene | abundance | CDR3aa | CDR3nt
TRBJ1-6 | NA | TRBV5-1 | NA | CASSLVQGPNSPLHF | TGCGCCAGCAGCTTGGTCCAGGGACCGAATTCACCCCTCCACTTT
TRBJ2-1 | TRBD2 | TRBV14 | many | CASSQDLAGYNEQFF | TGTGCCAGCAGCCAAGACCTAGCGGGGTACAATGAGCAGTTCTTC
TRBJ2-4 | NA | TRBV27 | NA | CASSLPPGGKNIQYF | TGTGCCAGCAGCTTACCTCCTGGAGGCAAAAACATTCAGTACTTC
TRBJ2-7 | TRBD1 | TRBV11-3 | NA | CASSSTGQGEQYF | TGTGCCAGCAGCTCGACAGGGCAAGGAGAGCAGTACTTC
TRBJ2-3 | NA | TRBV20-1 | many | CSARVHTDTQYF | TGCAGTGCTAGGGTTCACACAGATACGCAGTATTTT
TRBJ2-3 | TRBD2 | TRBV5-1 | many | CASSSGRAGVTDTQYF | TGCGCCAGCAGCTCCGGACGAGCGGGGGTCACAGATACGCAGTATTTT
TRBJ2-3 | TRBD1 | TRBV7-2 | many | CASSLAGLGQGPDTQYF | TGTGCCAGCAGCCTCGCCGGGCTGGGACAGGGACCAGATACGCAGTATTTT
TRBJ2-3 | NA | TRBV5-1 | NA | CASSLDGADTQYF | TGCGCCAGCAGCTTGGATGGTGCAGATACGCAGTATTTT
TRBJ1-6 | NA | TRBV12-3/TRBV12-4 | NA | CASSLEEYYNSPLHF | TGTGCCAGCAGTTTGGAGGAGTACTATAATTCACCCCTCCACTTT
TRBJ1-6 | TRBD1 | TRBV28 | NA | CASTPSGTVNSPLHF | TGTGCCAGCACCCCTTCCGGGACAGTGAATTCACCCCTCCACTTT
TRBJ2-7 | NA | TRBV12-3/TRBV12-4 | NA | CASSLLIGGPNYEQYF | TGTGCCAGCAGTTTATTGATAGGAGGGCCGAACTACGAGCAGTACTTC
TRBJ1-1 | NA | TRBV20-1 | many | CSARDHRATEAFF | TGCAGTGCTAGAGACCACAGGGCCACTGAAGCTTTCTTT
TRBJ2-1 | TRBD2 | TRBV12-3/TRBV12-4 | many | CASRTSGSDEQFF | TGTGCCAGCCGGACTAGCGGGAGTGATGAGCAGTTCTTC
TRBJ2-1 | NA | TRBV21-1 | few | CASSKYRGTSSYNEQFF | TGTGCCAGCAGCAAATACAGGGGGACCAGCTCCTACAATGAGCAGTTCTTC
TRBJ1-1 | TRBD1 | TRBV6-1 | many | CASSAGDRDGHTEAFF | TGTGCCAGCAGTGCCGGGGACAGGGACGGACACACTGAAGCTTTCTTT
TRBJ2-1 | NA | TRBV12-3/TRBV12-4 | many | CASSGGSYNEQFF | TGTGCCAGCAGCGGGGGCTCCTACAATGAGCAGTTCTTC
TRBJ1-1 | NA | TRBV5-4 | NA | CASSLQETEAFF | TGTGCCAGCAGCCTGCAGGAGACTGAAGCTTTCTTT
TRBJ2-1 | TRBD2 | TRBV7-2 | few | CASSPGLALGEQFF | TGTGCCAGCAGCCCGGGACTAGCATTAGGTGAGCAGTTCTTC
TRBJ2-3 | NA | TRBV20-1 | many | CSAAGVESTDTQYF | TGCAGTGCTGCGGGTGTGGAAAGCACAGATACGCAGTATTTT
TRBJ2-5 | NA | TRBV12-3/TRBV12-4 | many | CASSLAGAAKETQYF | TGTGCCAGCAGTTTAGCTGGGGCCGCCAAAGAGACCCAGTACTTC
TRBJ1-2 | NA | TRBV2 | NA | CASSESGTWGYGYTF | TGTGCCAGCAGTGAGAGCGGGACCTGGGGCTATGGCTACACCTTC
TRBJ2-5 | NA | TRBV5-1 | NA | CASSNRDGQETQYF | TGCGCCAGCAGCAACCGGGACGGCCAAGAGACCCAGTACTTC
TRBJ1-5 | NA | TRBV20-1 | NA | CSATTGANNQPQHF | TGCAGTGCTACAACCGGGGCCAACAATCAGCCCCAGCATTTT
TRBJ1-2 | NA | TRBV29-1 | many | CSVEIGADYGYTF | TGCAGCGTTGAGATAGGGGCGGACTATGGCTACACCTTC
TRBJ1-4 | NA | TRBV12-3/TRBV12-4 | NA | CASSLSRRGEKLFF | TGTGCCAGCAGTTTGAGCCGTCGGGGGGAAAAACTGTTTTTT
TRBJ2-3 | TRBD1 | TRBV2 | few | CASSRRGQGPDTQYF | TGTGCCAGCAGTAGACGTGGACAGGGCCCAGATACGCAGTATTTT
TRBJ1-2 | TRBD1 | TRBV29-1 | many | CSASPGQGSVRSYGYTF | TGCAGCGCCTCCCCGGGACAGGGTAGCGTTCGTAGCTATGGCTACACCTTC
TRBJ1-1 | TRBD1 | TRBV5-1 | many | CASSSFQGGTEAFF | TGCGCCAGCAGCTCCTTCCAGGGGGGCACTGAAGCTTTCTTT
TRBJ2-3 | TRBD2 | TRBV7-2 | NA | CASSFWTSGTSDTQYF | TGTGCCAGCAGCTTCTGGACTAGCGGGACATCAGATACGCAGTATTTT
TRBJ2-1 | TRBD2 | TRBV5-1 | many | CASSLYSGGGNNEQFF | TGCGCCAGCAGCTTATACAGCGGGGGGGGAAACAATGAGCAGTTCTTC
TRBJ2-1 | NA | TRBV3-1 | many | CASSQGRSGEQFF | TGTGCCAGCAGCCAAGGGCGTAGTGGTGAGCAGTTCTTC
TRBJ2-1 | TRBD2 | TRBV20-1 | many | CSALVLFRTSGTRGEQFF | TGCAGTGCCCTAGTTCTTTTTCGGACTAGCGGGACTCGTGGTGAGCAGTTCTTC
TRBJ2-1 | NA | TRBV20-1 | many | CSASNGREQFF | TGCAGTGCAAGTAACGGGCGAGAGCAGTTCTTC
TRBJ2-3 | NA | TRBV27 | NA | CASSYSTEYSRAQYF | TGTGCCAGCAGTTACTCGACAGAGTATTCTAGGGCGCAGTATTTT
TRBJ2-7 | NA | TRBV20-1 | NA | CSARDIPHHEQYF | TGCAGTGCTAGAGATATTCCCCATCACGAGCAGTACTTC
TRBJ2-1 | NA | TRBV12-3/TRBV12-4 | many | CASSQQDYRGTPKIDNEQFF | TGTGCCAGCAGTCAACAAGACTACCGAGGGACACCCAAAATCGACAATGAGCAGTTCTTC
TRBJ1-4 | NA | TRBV19 | NA | CASIEQGYGEKLFF | TGTGCCAGTATTGAACAGGGATATGGTGAAAAACTGTTTTTT
TRBJ1-2 | NA | TRBV5-1 | many | CASSWTGTDYGYTF | TGCGCCAGCAGCTGGACCGGGACGGACTATGGCTACACCTTC
TRBJ2-3 | TRBD1 | TRBV27 | many | CASSFDRARSTDTQYF | TGTGCCAGCAGTTTTGACAGGGCACGTAGCACAGATACGCAGTATTTT
TRBJ2-3 | NA | TRBV7-9 | many | CASRGGGTDTQYF | TGTGCCAGTAGGGGGGGCGGCACAGATACGCAGTATTTT
TRBJ1-4 | NA | TRBV6-5 | many | CASSYSGATEKLFF | TGTGCCAGCAGTTACTCAGGCGCTACCGAAAAACTGTTTTTT
TRBJ2-5 | NA | TRBV12-3/TRBV12-4 | few | CASSFSRYDGQETQYF | TGTGCCAGCAGTTTCTCCCGGTACGACGGACAAGAGACCCAGTACTTC
TRBJ2-5 | TRBD2 | TRBV6-1 | NA | CASSIRRLAGEETQYF | TGTGCCAGCAGCATCCGGCGGCTAGCGGGAGAAGAGACCCAGTACTTC
TRBJ2-1 | TRBD2 | TRBV30 | NA | CASGRAGVVEQFF | TGTGCCTCGGGTAGGGCGGGAGTCGTTGAGCAGTTCTTC
TRBJ1-6 | NA | TRBV18 | NA | CASSLQESSPLHF | TGTGCCAGCTCGCTTCAGGAGAGCTCACCCCTCCACTTT
TRBJ2-1 | TRBD1 | TRBV29-1 | many | CSVVRTGGRNEQFF | TGCAGCGTTGTCAGGACAGGGGGCCGCAATGAGCAGTTCTTC
TRBJ2-1 | TRBD2 | TRBV20-1 | many | CSARDPGLAGWHEQFF | TGCAGTGCTAGAGATCCCGGACTAGCGGGGTGGCATGAGCAGTTCTTC
TRBJ1-1 | TRBD1 | TRBV5-1 | many | CASSADRASLSTEAFF | TGCGCCAGCAGCGCGGACAGGGCCAGCCTTAGCACTGAAGCTTTCTTT
TRBJ2-1 | NA | TRBV20-1 | few | CSARVFSRVNNEQFF | TGCAGTGCTAGAGTTTTCTCAAGGGTTAACAATGAGCAGTTCTTC
TRBJ2-5 | NA | TRBV7-2 | NA | CASSLHPGKSSETQYF | TGTGCCAGCAGCTTACATCCGGGAAAATCTTCCGAGACCCAGTACTTC
TRBJ2-3 | TRBD1 | TRBV3-1 | NA | CASSRNDRGDTQYF | TGTGCCAGCAGCCGTAATGACAGGGGGGATACGCAGTATTTT
TRBJ2-5 | NA | TRBV7-8 | NA | CASSLAGATQETQYF | TGTGCCAGCAGCTTAGCAGGGGCGACCCAAGAGACCCAGTACTTC
TRBJ1-4 | NA | TRBV5-1 | many | CASSDGTPATNEKLFF | TGCGCCAGCAGCGATGGGACTCCCGCAACTAATGAAAAACTGTTTTTT
TRBJ2-3 | TRBD1 | TRBV18 | NA | CASSRGTGFLPGDTQYF | TGTGCCAGCTCACGCGGGACAGGGTTCCTTCCGGGAGATACGCAGTATTTT
TRBJ1-1 | TRBD1 | TRBV7-9 | few | CASAGGTGGTEAFF | TGTGCCAGCGCCGGAGGGACAGGGGGCACTGAAGCTTTCTTT
TRBJ1-2 | NA | TRBV20-1 | many | CSARTVSGYTF | TGCAGTGCTAGAACAGTGTCCGGCTACACCTTC
TRBJ2-5 | NA | TRBV2 | NA | CASHEETQYF | TGTGCCAGCCATGAAGAGACCCAGTACTTC